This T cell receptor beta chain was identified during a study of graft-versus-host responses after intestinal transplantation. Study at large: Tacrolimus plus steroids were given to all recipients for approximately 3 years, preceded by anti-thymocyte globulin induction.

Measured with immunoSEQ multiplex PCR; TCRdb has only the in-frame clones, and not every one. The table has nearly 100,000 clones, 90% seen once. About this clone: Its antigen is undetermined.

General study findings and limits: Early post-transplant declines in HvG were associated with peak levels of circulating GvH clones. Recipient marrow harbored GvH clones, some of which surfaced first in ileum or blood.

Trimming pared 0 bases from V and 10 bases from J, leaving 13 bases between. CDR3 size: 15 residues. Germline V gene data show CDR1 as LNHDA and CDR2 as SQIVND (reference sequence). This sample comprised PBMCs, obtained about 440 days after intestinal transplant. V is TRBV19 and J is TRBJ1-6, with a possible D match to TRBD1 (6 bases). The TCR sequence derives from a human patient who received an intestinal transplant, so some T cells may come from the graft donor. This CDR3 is CASSIEPGASSPLHF. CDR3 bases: TGTGCCAGTAGTATAGAACCGGGGGCAAGCTCACCCCTCCACTTT.